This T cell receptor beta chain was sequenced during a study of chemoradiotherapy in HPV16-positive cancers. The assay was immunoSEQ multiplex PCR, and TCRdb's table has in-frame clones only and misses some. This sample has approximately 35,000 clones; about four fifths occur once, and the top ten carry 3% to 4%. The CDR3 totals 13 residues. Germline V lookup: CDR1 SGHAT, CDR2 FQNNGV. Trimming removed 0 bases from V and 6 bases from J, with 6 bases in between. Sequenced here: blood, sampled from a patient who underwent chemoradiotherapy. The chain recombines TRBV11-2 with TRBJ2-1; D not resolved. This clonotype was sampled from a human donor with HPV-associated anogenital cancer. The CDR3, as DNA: TGTGCCAGCAGCTTAGACTACCCCAATGAGCAGTTCTTC. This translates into CASSLDYPNEQFF.